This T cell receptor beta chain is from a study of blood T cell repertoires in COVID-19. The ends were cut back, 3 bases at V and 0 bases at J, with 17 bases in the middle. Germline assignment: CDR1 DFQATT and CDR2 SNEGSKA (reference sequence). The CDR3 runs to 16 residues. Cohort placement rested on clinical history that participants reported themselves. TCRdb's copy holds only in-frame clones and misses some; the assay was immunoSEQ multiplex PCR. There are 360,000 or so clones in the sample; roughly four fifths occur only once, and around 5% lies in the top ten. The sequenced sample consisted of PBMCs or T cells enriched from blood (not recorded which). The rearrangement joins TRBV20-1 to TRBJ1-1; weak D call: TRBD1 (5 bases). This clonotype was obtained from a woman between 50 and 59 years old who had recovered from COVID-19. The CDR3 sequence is CSASRSRGTMNTEAFF. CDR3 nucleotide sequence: TGCAGTGCTAGTAGAAGCCGGGGGACTATGAACACTGAAGCTTTCTTT.